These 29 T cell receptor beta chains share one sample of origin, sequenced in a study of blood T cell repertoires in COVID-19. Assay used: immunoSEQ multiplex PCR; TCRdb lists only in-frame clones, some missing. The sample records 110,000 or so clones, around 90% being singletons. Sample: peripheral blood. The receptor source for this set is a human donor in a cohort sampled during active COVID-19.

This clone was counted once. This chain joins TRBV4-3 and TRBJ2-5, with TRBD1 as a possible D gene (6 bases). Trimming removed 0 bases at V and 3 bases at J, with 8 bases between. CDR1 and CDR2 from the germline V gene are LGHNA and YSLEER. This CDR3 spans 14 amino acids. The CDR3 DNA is TGCGCCAGCAGCCAAGAAAGGGGGAAAGAGACCCAGTACTTC. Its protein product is CASSQERGKETQYF.

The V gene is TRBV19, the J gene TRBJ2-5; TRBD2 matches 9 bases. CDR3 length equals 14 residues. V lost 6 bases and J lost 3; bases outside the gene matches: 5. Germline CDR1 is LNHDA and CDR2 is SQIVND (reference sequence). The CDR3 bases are TGTGCCAGTAGCCCCCCTAGCGGGGAAGAGACCCAGTACTTC. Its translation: CASSPPSGEETQYF.

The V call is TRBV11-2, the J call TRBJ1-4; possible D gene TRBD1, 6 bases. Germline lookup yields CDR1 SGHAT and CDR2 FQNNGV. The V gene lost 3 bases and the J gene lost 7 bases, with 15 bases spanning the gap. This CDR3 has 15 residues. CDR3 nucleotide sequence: TGTGCCAGCAGCTTGTCAGGGGCCCTGGGTGAAAAACTGTTTTTT. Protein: CASSLSGALGEKLFF.

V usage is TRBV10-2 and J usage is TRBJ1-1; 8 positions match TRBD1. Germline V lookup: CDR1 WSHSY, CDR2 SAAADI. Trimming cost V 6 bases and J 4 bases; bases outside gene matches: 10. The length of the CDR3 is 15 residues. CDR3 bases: TGCGCCAGCAGCCACCGACAGGGGACGATCACTGAAGCTTTCTTT. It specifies CASSHRQGTITEAFF.

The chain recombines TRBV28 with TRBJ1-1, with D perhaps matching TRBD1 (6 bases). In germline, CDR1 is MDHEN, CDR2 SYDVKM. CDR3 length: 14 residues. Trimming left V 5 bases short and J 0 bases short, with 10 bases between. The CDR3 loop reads CASSGQFMNTEAFF. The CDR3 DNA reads TGTGCCAGCAGTGGACAGTTCATGAACACTGAAGCTTTCTTT.

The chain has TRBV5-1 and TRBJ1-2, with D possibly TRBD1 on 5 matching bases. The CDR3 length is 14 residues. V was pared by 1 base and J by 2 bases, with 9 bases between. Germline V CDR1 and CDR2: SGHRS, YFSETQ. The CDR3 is CASSLRTGNYGYTF. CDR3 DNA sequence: TGCGCCAGCAGCTTGAGAACAGGCAACTATGGCTACACCTTC.

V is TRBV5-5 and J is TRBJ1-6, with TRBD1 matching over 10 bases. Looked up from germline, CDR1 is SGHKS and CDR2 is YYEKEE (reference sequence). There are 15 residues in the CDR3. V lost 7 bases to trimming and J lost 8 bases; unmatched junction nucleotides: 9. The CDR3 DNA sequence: TGTGCCAGCTCCGCGACAGGGGGCCGTGATTCACCCCTCCACTTT. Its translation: CASSATGGRDSPLHF.

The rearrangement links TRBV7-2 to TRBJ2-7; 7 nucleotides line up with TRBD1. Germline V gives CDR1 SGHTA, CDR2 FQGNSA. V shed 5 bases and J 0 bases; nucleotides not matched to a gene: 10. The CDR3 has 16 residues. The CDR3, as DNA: TGTGCCAGCAGCCGCAGTCCCGGGACAGACTCCTACGAGCAGTACTTC. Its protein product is CASSRSPGTDSYEQYF.

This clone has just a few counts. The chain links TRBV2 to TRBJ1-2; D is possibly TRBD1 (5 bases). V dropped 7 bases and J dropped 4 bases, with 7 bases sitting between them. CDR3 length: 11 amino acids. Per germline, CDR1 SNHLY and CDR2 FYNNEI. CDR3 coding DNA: TGTGCCAGCACCGACAGCTATGGCTACACCTTC. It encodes CASTDSYGYTF. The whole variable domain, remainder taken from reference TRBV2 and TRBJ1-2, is EPEVTQTPSHQVTQMGQEVILRCVPISNHLYFYWYRQILGQKVEFLVSFYNNEISEKSEIFDDQFSVERPDGSNFTLKIRSTKLEDSAMYFCASTDSYGYTFGSGTRLTVV.

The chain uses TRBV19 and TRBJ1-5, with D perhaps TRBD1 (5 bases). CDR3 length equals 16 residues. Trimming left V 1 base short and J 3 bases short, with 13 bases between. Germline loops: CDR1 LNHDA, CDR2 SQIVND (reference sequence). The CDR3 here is CASSIGPSGSNQPQHF. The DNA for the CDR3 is TGTGCCAGTAGTATAGGTCCCTCAGGGTCCAATCAGCCCCAGCATTTT.

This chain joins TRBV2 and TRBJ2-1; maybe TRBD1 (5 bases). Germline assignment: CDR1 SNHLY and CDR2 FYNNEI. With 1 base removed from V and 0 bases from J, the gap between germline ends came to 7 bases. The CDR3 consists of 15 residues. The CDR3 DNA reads TGTGCCAGCAGTGAAGGGACAATCTCCTACAATGAGCAGTTCTTC. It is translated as CASSEGTISYNEQFF.

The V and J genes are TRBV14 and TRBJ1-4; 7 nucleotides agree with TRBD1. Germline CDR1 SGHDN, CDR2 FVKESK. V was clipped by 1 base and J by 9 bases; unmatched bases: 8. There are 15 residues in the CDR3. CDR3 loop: CASSQGYSQGKKLFF. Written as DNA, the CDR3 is TGTGCCAGCAGCCAAGGATACTCACAGGGGAAAAAACTGTTTTTT.

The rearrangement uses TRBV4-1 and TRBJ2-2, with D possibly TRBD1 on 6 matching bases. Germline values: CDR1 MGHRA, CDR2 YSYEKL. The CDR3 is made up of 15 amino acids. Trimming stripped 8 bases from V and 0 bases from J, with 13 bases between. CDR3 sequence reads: CASRARGSNTGELFF. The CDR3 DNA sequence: TGCGCCAGCCGCGCCAGGGGTTCGAACACCGGGGAGCTGTTTTTT.

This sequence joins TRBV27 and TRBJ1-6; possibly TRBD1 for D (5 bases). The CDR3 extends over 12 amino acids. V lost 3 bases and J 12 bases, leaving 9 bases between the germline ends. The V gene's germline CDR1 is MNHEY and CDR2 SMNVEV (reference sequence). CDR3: CASSFPTGPLHF. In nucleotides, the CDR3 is TGTGCCAGCAGTTTCCCCACAGGACCCCTCCACTTT.

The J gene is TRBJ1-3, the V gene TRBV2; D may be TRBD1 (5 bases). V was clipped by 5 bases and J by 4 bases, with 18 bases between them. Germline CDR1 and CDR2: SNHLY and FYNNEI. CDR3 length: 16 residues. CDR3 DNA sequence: TGTGCCAGCAGTCTAAAGGCAGGGACTTCGGGAAACACCATATATTTT. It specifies CASSLKAGTSGNTIYF.

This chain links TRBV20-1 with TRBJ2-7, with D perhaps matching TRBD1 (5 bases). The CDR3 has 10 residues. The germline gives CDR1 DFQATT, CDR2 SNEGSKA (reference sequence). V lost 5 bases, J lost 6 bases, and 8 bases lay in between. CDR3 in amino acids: CSAWGAEQYF. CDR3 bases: TGCAGTGCTTGGGGCGCCGAGCAGTACTTC.

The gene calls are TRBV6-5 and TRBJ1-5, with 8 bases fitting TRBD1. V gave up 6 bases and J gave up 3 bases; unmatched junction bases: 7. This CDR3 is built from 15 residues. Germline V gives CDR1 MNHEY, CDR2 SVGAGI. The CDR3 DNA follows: TGTGCCAGCAGCGTTGGGACAGGCAACAATCAGCCCCAGCATTTT. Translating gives CASSVGTGNNQPQHF.

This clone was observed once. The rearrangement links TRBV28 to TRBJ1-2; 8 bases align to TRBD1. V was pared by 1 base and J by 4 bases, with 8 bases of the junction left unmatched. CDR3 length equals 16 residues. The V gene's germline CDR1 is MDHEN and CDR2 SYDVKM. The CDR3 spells CASSLFKQGVPYGYTF. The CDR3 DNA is TGTGCCAGCAGTTTATTTAAACAGGGGGTACCCTATGGCTACACCTTC.

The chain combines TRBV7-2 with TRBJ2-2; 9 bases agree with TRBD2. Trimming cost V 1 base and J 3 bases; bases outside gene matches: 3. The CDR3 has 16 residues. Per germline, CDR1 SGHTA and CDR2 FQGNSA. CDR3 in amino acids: CASSLEAGGHTGELFF. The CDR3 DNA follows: TGTGCCAGCAGCTTAGAAGCGGGGGGACACACCGGGGAGCTGTTTTTT.

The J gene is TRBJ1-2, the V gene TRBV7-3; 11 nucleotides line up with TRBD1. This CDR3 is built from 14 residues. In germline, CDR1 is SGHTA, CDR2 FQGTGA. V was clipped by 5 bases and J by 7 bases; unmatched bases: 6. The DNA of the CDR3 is TGTGCCAGCAGCCCCGACGGGACAGGGGGTGGCTACACCTTC. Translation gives CASSPDGTGGGYTF.

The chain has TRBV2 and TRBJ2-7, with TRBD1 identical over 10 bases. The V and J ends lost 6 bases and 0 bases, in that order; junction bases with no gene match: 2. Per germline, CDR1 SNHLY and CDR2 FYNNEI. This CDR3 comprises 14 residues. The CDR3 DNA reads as TGTGCCAGCAGCCGGGACAGGGGCTCCTACGAGCAGTACTTC. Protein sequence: CASSRDRGSYEQYF.

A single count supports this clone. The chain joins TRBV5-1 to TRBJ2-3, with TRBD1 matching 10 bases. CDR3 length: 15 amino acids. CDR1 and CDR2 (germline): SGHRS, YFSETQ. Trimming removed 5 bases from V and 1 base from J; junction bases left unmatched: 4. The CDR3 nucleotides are TGCGCCAGCAGACCCGGGACAGGGGGCACAGATACGCAGTATTTT. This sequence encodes CASRPGTGGTDTQYF.

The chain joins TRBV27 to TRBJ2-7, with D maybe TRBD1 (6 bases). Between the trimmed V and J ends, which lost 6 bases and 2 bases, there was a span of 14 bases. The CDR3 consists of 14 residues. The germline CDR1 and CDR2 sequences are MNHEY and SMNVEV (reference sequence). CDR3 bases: TGTGCCAGCAGCCGGGAACAGGGAACCTACGAGCAGTACTTC. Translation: CASSREQGTYEQYF.

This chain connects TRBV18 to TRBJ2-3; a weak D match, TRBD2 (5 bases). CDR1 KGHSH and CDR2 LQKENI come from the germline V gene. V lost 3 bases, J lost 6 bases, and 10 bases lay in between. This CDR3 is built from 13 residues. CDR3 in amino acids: CASSPETGDTQYF. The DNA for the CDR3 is TGTGCCAGCTCACCCGAAACGGGGGATACGCAGTATTTT.

CDR3 residues: CASSSGQGEGVAFF. CDR3 nucleotide sequence: TGTGCCAGCAGTTCCGGACAGGGTGAGGGTGTAGCTTTCTTT. V gene TRBV27 combines with J gene TRBJ1-1; 8 nucleotides align to TRBD1. The V segment lost 4 bases and the J segment 10 bases; nucleotides outside the gene matches: 11. The CDR3 spans 14 residues. Looked up from germline, CDR1 is MNHEY and CDR2 is SMNVEV (reference sequence).

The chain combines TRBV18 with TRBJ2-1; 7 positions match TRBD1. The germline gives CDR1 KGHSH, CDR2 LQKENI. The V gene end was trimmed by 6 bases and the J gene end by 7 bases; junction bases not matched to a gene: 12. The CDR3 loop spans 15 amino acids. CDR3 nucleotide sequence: TGTGCCAGCTCGGCCGGGACAGACCTTAAGAATGAGCAGTTCTTC. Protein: CASSAGTDLKNEQFF.

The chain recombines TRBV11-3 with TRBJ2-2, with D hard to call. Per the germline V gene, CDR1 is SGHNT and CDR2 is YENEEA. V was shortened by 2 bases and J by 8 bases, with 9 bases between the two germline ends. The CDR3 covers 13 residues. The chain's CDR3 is CASSLHSLGELFF. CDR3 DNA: TGTGCCAGCAGCTTACACAGTCTGGGGGAGCTGTTTTTT. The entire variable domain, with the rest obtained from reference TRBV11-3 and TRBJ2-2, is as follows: EAGVVQSPRYKIIEKKQPVAFWCNPISGHNTLYWYLQNLGQGPELLIRYENEEAVDDSQLPKDRFSAERLKGVDSTLKIQPAELGDSAVYLCASSLHSLGELFFGEGSRLTVL.

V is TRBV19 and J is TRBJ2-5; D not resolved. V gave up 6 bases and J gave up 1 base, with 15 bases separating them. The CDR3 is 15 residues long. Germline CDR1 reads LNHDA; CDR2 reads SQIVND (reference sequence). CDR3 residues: CASSPGSPLQETQYF. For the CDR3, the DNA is TGTGCCAGTAGCCCTGGTAGTCCTCTCCAAGAGACCCAGTACTTC.

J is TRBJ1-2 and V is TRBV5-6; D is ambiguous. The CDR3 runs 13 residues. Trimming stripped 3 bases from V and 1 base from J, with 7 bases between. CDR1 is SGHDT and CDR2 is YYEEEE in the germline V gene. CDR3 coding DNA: TGTGCCAGCAGCTCCCAGGTTAACTATGGCTACACCTTC. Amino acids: CASSSQVNYGYTF.